This T cell receptor (beta chain) was captured in a study of shared clonotypes between healthy human individuals. Of note for this clone: The antigen remains undetermined.

Germline V gene sequence: CDR1 LNHDA, CDR2 SQIVND (reference sequence). V was pared by 5 bases and J by 8 bases, with 6 bases of the junction left unmatched. The CDR3 runs to 16 residues. In the authors' methods: ImmunoSEQ yielded junction-only sequences lacking quality scores, so filtering differed. Assay used: immunoSEQ multiplex PCR; TCRdb lists only in-frame clones, some missing. The V and J calls and clone size were taken over from that table, and D and trimming were inferred from the DNA. The sample has about 230,000 clones, approximately 65% seen once; the top ten hold around 10%. The study's findings and limits: Investigators expected sequencing depth to affect clonotype sharing among donors.

From CD4+ cells came CD45RA+ naive and CD45RA-negative memory subsets. The source material was memory CD4+ T cells sorted from blood. Noted subset: CD45RA-negative fraction. The chain uses TRBV19 and TRBJ2-1, with 16 bases that match TRBD2. This receptor was identified in a man in his thirties or forties in good health. CDR3 in amino acids: CASSDGTSGRGDEQFF. For the CDR3, the DNA is TGTGCCAGTAGTGACGGGACTAGCGGGAGGGGGGATGAGCAGTTCTTC. Filled out from reference TRBV19 and TRBJ2-1, the complete variable domain reads DGGITQSPKYLFRKEGQNVTLSCEQNLNHDAMYWYRQDPGQGLRLIYYSQIVNDFQKGDIAEGYSVSREKKESFPLTVTSAQKNPTAFYLCASSDGTSGRGDEQFFGPGTRLTVL.